This note documents a single T cell receptor (beta chain) sequence. The CDR3 runs to 15 residues. V lost 2 bases and J 0 bases, leaving 5 bases between the germline ends. Germline lookup yields CDR1 KGHSH and CDR2 LQKENI. The data belong to a study of T cells in localized non-small cell lung cancer. Sequencing was performed with immunoSEQ multiplex PCR; in TCRdb, only in-frame clones are kept and a portion is missing. The data show about 1,600 clones, roughly 31% seen once. This receptor was obtained from a male donor aged 60 or over with stage II squamous cell lung carcinoma. This specimen consisted of normal lung tissue next to the tumor, obtained before any cancer treatment. The V and J genes are TRBV18 and TRBJ2-6, with D perhaps TRBD1 or TRBD2 (5 bases each). The CDR3, as DNA: TGTGCCAGCTCACCAGGGGGCTCTGGGGCCAACGTCCTGACTTTC. It is translated as CASSPGGSGANVLTF.